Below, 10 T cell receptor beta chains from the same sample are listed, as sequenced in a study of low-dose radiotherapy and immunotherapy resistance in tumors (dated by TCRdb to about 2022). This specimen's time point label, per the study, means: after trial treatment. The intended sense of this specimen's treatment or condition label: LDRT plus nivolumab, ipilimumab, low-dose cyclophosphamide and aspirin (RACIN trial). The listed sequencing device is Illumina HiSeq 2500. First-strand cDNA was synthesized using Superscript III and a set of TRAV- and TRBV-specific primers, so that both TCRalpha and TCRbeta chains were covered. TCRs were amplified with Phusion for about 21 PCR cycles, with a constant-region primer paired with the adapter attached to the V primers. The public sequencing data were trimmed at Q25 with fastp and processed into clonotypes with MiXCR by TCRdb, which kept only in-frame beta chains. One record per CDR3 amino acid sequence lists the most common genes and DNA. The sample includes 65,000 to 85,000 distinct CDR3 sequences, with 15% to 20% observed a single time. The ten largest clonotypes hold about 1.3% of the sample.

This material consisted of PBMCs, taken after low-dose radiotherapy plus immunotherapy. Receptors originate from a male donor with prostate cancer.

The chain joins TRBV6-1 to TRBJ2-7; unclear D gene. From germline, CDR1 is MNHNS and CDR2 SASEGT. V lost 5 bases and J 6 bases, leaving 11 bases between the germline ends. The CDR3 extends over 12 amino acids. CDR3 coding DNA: TGTGCCAGCAGTCGCGATCGGTCCGAGCAGTACTTC. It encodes CASSRDRSEQYF.

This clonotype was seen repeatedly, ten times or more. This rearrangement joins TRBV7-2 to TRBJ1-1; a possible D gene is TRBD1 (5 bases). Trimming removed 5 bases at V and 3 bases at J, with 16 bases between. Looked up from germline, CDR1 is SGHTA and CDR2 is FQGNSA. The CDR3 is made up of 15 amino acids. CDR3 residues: CASSPDIGQYTEAFF. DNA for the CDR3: TGTGCCAGCAGCCCGGACATAGGTCAGTACACTGAAGCTTTCTTT.

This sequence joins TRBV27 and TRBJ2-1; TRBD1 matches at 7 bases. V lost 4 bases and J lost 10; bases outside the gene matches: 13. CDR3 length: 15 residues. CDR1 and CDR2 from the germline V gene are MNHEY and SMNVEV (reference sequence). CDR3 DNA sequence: TGTGCCAGCAGTTATCTGTCCTCCAGGGGGATGGAGCAGTTCTTC. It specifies CASSYLSSRGMEQFF.

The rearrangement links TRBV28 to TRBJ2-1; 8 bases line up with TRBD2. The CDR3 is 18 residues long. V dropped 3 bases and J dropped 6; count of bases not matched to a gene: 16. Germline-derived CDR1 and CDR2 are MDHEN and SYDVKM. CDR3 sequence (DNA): TGTGCCAGCAGTTTTAGGTTAGCGGGAATAGACGGGGTCAATGAGCAGTTCTTC. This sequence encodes CASSFRLAGIDGVNEQFF.

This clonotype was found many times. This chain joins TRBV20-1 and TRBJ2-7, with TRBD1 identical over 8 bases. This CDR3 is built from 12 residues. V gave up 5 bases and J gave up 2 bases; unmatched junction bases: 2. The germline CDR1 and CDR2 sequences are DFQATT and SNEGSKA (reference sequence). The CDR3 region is CSAYRGTYEQYF. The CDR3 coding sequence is TGCAGTGCTTACAGGGGGACCTACGAGCAGTACTTC.

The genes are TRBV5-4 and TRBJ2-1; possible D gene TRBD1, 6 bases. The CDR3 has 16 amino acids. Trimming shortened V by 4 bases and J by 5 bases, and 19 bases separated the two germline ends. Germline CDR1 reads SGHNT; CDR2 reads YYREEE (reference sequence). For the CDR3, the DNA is TGTGCCAGCAGCCGGGGTGGGGGCGCGGACCACAATGAGCAGTTCTTC. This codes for CASSRGGGADHNEQFF. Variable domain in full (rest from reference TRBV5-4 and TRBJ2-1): ETGVTQSPTHLIKTRGQQVTLRCSSQSGHNTVSWYQQALGQGPQFIFQYYREEENGRGNFPPRFSGLQFPNYSSELNVNALELDDSALYLCASSRGGGADHNEQFFGPGTRLTVL.

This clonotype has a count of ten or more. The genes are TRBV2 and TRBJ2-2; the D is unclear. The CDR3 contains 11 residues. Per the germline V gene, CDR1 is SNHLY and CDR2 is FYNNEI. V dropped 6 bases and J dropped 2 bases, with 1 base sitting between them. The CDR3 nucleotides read TGTGCCAGCAGCAACACCGGGGAGCTGTTTTTT. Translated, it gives CASSNTGELFF. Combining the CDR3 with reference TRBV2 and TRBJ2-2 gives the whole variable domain EPEVTQTPSHQVTQMGQEVILRCVPISNHLYFYWYRQILGQKVEFLVSFYNNEISEKSEIFDDQFSVERPDGSNFTLKIRSTKLEDSAMYFCASSNTGELFFGEGSRLTVL.

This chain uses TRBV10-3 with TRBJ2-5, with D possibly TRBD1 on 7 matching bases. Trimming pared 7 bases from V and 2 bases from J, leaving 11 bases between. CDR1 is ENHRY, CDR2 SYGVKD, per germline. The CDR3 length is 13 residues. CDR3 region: CAINPGGQETQYF. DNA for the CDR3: TGTGCCATCAATCCAGGGGGGCAAGAGACCCAGTACTTC.

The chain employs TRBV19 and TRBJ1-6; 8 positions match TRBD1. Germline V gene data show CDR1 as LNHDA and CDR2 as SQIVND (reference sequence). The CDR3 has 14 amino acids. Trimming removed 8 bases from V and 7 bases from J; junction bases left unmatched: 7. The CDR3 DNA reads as TGTGCCAGTGGGGAGGACAGGGCGAATTCACCCCTCCACTTT. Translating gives CASGEDRANSPLHF. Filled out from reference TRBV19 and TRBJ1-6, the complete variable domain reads DGGITQSPKYLFRKEGQNVTLSCEQNLNHDAMYWYRQDPGQGLRLIYYSQIVNDFQKGDIAEGYSVSREKKESFPLTVTSAQKNPTAFYLCASGEDRANSPLHFGNGTRLTVT.

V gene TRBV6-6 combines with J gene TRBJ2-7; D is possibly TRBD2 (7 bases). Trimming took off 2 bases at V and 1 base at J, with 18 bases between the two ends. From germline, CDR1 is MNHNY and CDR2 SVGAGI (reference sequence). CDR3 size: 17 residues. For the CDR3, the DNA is TGTGCCAGCAGTTACCCCGCGGGGGCGGTTAGGTCCTACGAGCAGTACTTC. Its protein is CASSYPAGAVRSYEQYF.